This T cell receptor (beta chain) emerged from a study of chemoradiotherapy in HPV16-positive cancers. Study context: Candidate HPV-specific T-cell clones and common TCR motifs came from functional assays in a couple of HPV16-positive patients.

Germline loops: CDR1 SQVTM, CDR2 ANQGSEA. The CDR3 consists of 12 residues. The V end was cut by 7 bases, the J end by 2 bases, with 11 bases between. Points from the study as a whole: Functional assays defining HPV-specific T cells used only two HPV16-positive patients.

Clones were read by immunoSEQ multiplex PCR, and TCRdb kept only the in-frame ones, dropping some. The sample lists 2,000 to 3,000 clones; roughly 89% were seen once. To note about this clone: As yet, its antigen is unknown.

Sequencing was performed on tumor tissue, taken from a patient who underwent chemoradiotherapy. The source of this sequence is a human donor with HPV-associated anogenital cancer. The rearrangement uses TRBV29-1 and TRBJ1-2; tentative D call: TRBD1 (6 bases). The CDR3 is CSAGQGNYGYTF. In DNA, the CDR3 is TGCAGCGCTGGCCAGGGGAACTATGGCTACACCTTC.